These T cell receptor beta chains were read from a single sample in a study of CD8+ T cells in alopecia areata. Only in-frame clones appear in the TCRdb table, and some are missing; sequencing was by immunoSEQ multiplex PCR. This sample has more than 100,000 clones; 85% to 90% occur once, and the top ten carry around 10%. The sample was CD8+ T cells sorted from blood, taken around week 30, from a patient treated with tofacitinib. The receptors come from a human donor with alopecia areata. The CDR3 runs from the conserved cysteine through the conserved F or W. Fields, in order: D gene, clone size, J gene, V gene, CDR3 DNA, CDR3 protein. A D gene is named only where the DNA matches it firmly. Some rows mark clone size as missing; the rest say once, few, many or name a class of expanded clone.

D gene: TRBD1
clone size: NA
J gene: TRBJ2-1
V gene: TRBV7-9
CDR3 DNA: TGTGCCAGCAGCTCGGACAGGGGGCCCCTCGGCTCCTACAATGAGCAGTTCTTC
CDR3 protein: CASSSDRGPLGSYNEQFF

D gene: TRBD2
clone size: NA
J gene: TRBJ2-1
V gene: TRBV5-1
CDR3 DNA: TGCGCCAGCAGCTTGGAGGGTAGCGGGAGTTTGAATGAGCAGTTCTTC
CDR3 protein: CASSLEGSGSLNEQFF

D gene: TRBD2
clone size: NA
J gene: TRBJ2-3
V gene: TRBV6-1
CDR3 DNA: TGTGCCAGCAGTGAGTGGATTAGCGGGGGGCGAACAGATACGCAGTATTTT
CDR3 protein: CASSEWISGGRTDTQYF

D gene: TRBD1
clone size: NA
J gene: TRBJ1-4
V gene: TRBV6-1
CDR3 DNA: TGTGCCAGCAGTGAACTAGTGACAGGGGCAGATGAAAAACTGTTTTTT
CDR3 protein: CASSELVTGADEKLFF

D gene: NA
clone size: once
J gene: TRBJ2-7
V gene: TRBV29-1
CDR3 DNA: TGCAGCGTTGAAGGTCACAACCGGGACGGGACCTACGAGCAGTACTTC
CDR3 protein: CSVEGHNRDGTYEQYF

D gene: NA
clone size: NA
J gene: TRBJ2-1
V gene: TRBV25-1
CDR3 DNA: TGTGCCTGCAAAGCTCCGGACTCCCGGGCGAATGAGCAGTTCTTC
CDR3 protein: CACKAPDSRANEQFF

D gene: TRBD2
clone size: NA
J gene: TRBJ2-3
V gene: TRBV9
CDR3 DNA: TGTGCCAGCAGCGTCTGGACTAGCGGGAGCACAGATACGCAGTATTTT
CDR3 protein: CASSVWTSGSTDTQYF

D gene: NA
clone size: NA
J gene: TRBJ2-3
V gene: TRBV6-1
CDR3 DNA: TGTGCCAGTCCTGAAGGGGGGGGCCCAGATACGCAGTATTTT
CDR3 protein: CASPEGGGPDTQYF

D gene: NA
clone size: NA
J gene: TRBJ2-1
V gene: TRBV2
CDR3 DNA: TGTGCCAGCAGTCTAGAGTTCTTC
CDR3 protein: CASSLEFF

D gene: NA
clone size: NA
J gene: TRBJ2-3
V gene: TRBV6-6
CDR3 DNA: TGTGCCAGCAGGTCCACAGATACGCAGTATTTT
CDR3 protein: CASRSTDTQYF

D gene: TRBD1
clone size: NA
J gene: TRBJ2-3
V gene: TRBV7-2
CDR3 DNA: TGTGCCAGCAGCTTAAGGGGACAGGGGGAGGCAGATACGCAGTATTTT
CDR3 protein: CASSLRGQGEADTQYF

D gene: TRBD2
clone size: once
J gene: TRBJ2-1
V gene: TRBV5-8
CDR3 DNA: TGTGCCAGCAGCTTGTGGGCGGGAGGCACCTACAATGAGCAGTTCTTC
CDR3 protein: CASSLWAGGTYNEQFF

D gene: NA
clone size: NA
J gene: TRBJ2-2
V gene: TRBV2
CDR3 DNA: TGTGCCAGCGAGGACCTCACCGGGGAGCTGTTTTTT
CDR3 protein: CASEDLTGELFF

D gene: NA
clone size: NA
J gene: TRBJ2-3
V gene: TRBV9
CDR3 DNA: TGTGCCAGCAGTCCGGAGGGGGGGCCCTCCACAGATACGCAGTATTTT
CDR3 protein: CASSPEGGPSTDTQYF

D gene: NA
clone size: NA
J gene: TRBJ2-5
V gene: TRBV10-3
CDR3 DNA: TGTGCCATCAGTGACTATGTCGGCGGGATTGAGGAGACCCAGTACTTC
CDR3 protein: CAISDYVGGIEETQYF